The clone carrying this T cell receptor beta chain was seen at least ten times. Its antigen is currently unknown. The source of the sample is a study of regulatory T cells in long-lasting Graves disease. Study summary: For a period under 3 months, newly diagnosed Graves' patients had taken antithyroid drugs. Study-wide results and limits: When disease was persistent, TRBV28, TRBJ1-2 and TRBJ2-5 were the favored segments.

Time point denoted: newly diagnosed GD, antithyroid drugs for less than 3 months. After RNA was extracted from PBMCs, the TCR library was made from it. One endocrinology department in Xi'an, China, was where patients came from. Libraries of TCR beta came from iRepertoire HTBI primers plus Arm-PCR of CDR3 regions. The authors' processing: Looking across samples, the authors found some 60 TRBV and 14 to 15 TRBJ segments. MiXCR was run by TCRdb on the multiplex PCR reads, yielding one entry per CDR3 protein. The V and J calls shown here were made by TCRdb, not taken from the authors' results. Here the sample spans fewer than 350,000 distinct CDR3 sequences, over 15% being singletons. The V gene lost 0 bases and the J gene lost 5 bases, with 4 bases spanning the gap. Per the germline V gene, CDR1 is DFQATT and CDR2 is SNEGSKA (reference sequence). This CDR3 has 12 amino acids.

The chain joins TRBV20-1 to TRBJ1-4; no clear D gene. This receptor was taken from a female donor with Graves disease. The starting material was peripheral blood mononuclear cells (PBMCs), obtained at new diagnosis, from a patient treated with antithyroid drugs. The CDR3 coding sequence is TGCAGTGCTAGAGACTGGAATGAAAAACTGTTTTTT. Translating it yields CSARDWNEKLFF.